Following are 30 T cell receptor beta chains from one sample sequenced in a study of shared clonotypes between healthy human individuals. TCRdb keeps only in-frame clones here, not all; method: immunoSEQ multiplex PCR. This sample has about 2.5 million clones, with under 95% found just once. Sequenced: naive CD4+ T cells from PBMCs. Subset denoted: CD45RA+ positively selected. The receptors come from a man aged 18 to 35 in good health. Some clones in this sample may be carry-over from other donors' samples.

On this clone itself: Distinct nucleotide sequences in the sample also encode this CDR3. The J gene is TRBJ1-2, the V gene TRBV5-1, with TRBD1 identical over 9 bases. Germline CDR1 reads SGHRS; CDR2 reads YFSETQ. CDR3 length equals 15 residues. V trimming: 0 bases; J trimming: 2 bases; junction bases outside the gene matches: 2. In nucleotides, the CDR3 is TGCGCCAGCAGCTTGGGAGGACAGGGGAACTATGGCTACACCTTC. This gives the protein CASSLGGQGNYGYTF.

This chain links TRBV15 with TRBJ2-7; the D gene could be TRBD1 or TRBD2 (6 bases each). Germline V gene data show CDR1 as LNHNV and CDR2 as YYDKDF (reference sequence). Deletions cut 6 bases from V and 4 bases from J, with 16 bases between. This CDR3 contains 14 residues. The CDR3 bases are TGTGCCACCAGTCGAGGGGGGATGGGGTACGAGCAGTACTTC. The encoded protein is CATSRGGMGYEQYF.

J is TRBJ1-1 and V is TRBV19; no reliable D call. CDR1 is LNHDA, CDR2 SQIVND, per germline (reference sequence). The CDR3 is made up of 11 amino acids. Trimming removed 5 bases from V and 4 bases from J, with 5 bases in between. The CDR3 here is CASSRSTEAFF. Here the CDR3 DNA reads TGTGCCAGTAGTCGTAGCACTGAAGCTTTCTTT.

This chain joins TRBV6-6 and TRBJ2-7; 11 nucleotides align to TRBD2. Losses at the gene ends were 6 bases for V and 2 bases for J; bases not matched to a gene: 9. CDR3 length: 16 residues. The V gene's germline CDR1 is MNHNY and CDR2 SVGAGI (reference sequence). CDR3 DNA sequence: TGTGCCAGCAGCTCTACCGTTAGCGGGAGGGCCTACGAGCAGTACTTC. As protein: CASSSTVSGRAYEQYF.

The CDR3 loop reads CASRNRNQPQHF. Written as DNA, the CDR3 is TGTGCCAGTAGGAACAGGAATCAGCCCCAGCATTTT. The V call is TRBV19, the J call TRBJ1-5; TRBD1 might be the D (5 bases). The CDR3 has 12 amino acids. V lost 6 bases and J 4 bases, leaving 7 bases between the germline ends. The V gene's germline CDR1 is LNHDA and CDR2 SQIVND (reference sequence).

The gene calls are TRBV7-2 and TRBJ2-1; D is possibly TRBD1 or TRBD2 (5 bases each). Germline loops: CDR1 SGHTA, CDR2 FQGNSA. Trimming pared 4 bases from V and 8 bases from J, leaving 21 bases between. There are 16 residues in the CDR3. DNA of the CDR3: TGTGCCAGCAGCTGGCGGGCCCGAAGGGGTTATGATGAGCAGTTCTTC. Protein: CASSWRARRGYDEQFF.

CDR3 sequence reads: CASSRLSGKRTDTQYF. In DNA form, the CDR3 reads TGTGCCAGCAGCCGACTTAGCGGGAAGCGCACAGATACGCAGTATTTT. This rearrangement joins TRBV6-6 to TRBJ2-3; TRBD2 agrees at 8 bases. The CDR3 totals 16 residues. V was pared by 6 bases and J by 1 base, with 9 bases of the junction left unmatched. The germline V gene encodes CDR1 MNHNY and CDR2 SVGAGI (reference sequence).

The chain uses TRBV30 and TRBJ2-7; 9 bases map to TRBD2. The CDR3 is 14 amino acids. V gave up 1 base and J gave up 8 bases; unmatched junction bases: 9. Germline V gene lookup returns CDR1 GTSNPN and CDR2 SVGIG (reference sequence). CDR3 bases: TGTGCCTGGAGTGGGGAAGCGGGAGGCCAAAAGCAGTACTTC. Protein product: CAWSGEAGGQKQYF.

This chain links TRBV9 with TRBJ1-2; D gene ambiguous. The V and J ends lost 0 bases and 8 bases respectively, with 11 bases between them. This CDR3 comprises 13 residues. The germline gives CDR1 SGDLS, CDR2 YYNGEE. CDR3 protein: CASSVDQNRGYTF. The DNA for the CDR3 is TGTGCCAGCAGCGTAGACCAGAATCGAGGCTACACCTTC.

The CDR3 spells CASSRQPGPNEKLFF. CDR3 sequence (DNA): TGTGCCAGCAGCCGACAGCCGGGCCCTAATGAAAAACTGTTTTTT. The chain combines TRBV27 with TRBJ1-4, with D possibly being TRBD1 (5 bases). CDR1 is MNHEY and CDR2 is SMNVEV in the germline V gene (reference sequence). The CDR3 is made up of 15 amino acids. Trimming shortened V by 6 bases and J by 3 bases, and 14 bases separated the two germline ends.

The chain links TRBV18 to TRBJ1-6; 8 nucleotides agree with TRBD1. The CDR3 consists of 14 residues. Germline-derived CDR1 and CDR2 are KGHSH and LQKENI. J gave up 8 bases and V 3 bases, and 3 bases lay outside the gene matches. The CDR3 loop reads CASSPAGGDSPLHF. The DNA of the CDR3 is TGTGCCAGCTCACCCGCAGGGGGCGATTCACCCCTCCACTTT.

The chain links TRBV20-1 to TRBJ2-7; a weak D match, TRBD1 (6 bases). Per the germline V gene, CDR1 is DFQATT and CDR2 is SNEGSKA (reference sequence). The CDR3 is 10 residues long. V lost 5 bases and J 6 bases, leaving 8 bases between the germline ends. The CDR3 sequence is CSAHRAEQYF. CDR3 DNA: TGCAGTGCTCACAGGGCCGAGCAGTACTTC.

Remarks on this clone: Distinct nucleotide sequences in the sample also encode this CDR3. This rearrangement joins TRBV25-1 to TRBJ2-7, with D unclear. V lost 0 bases to trimming and J lost 3 bases, with 6 bases between them. CDR1 MGHDK and CDR2 SYGVNS come from the germline V gene. The CDR3 contains 13 residues. The DNA of the CDR3 is TGTGCCAGCAGTGAATACGGCGACTACGAGCAGTACTTC. Encoded protein: CASSEYGDYEQYF.

J is TRBJ1-1 and V is TRBV6-1; D is possibly TRBD1 (5 bases). Germline assignment: CDR1 MNHNS and CDR2 SASEGT. The CDR3 is 15 amino acids. Deletions cut 0 bases from V and 1 base from J, with 9 bases between. This CDR3 reads CASSEAWRGNTEAFF. The CDR3 DNA sequence: TGTGCCAGCAGTGAAGCCTGGAGGGGGAACACTGAAGCTTTCTTT.

The V call is TRBV2, the J call TRBJ2-7; 13 bases align to TRBD2. This CDR3 has 15 residues. The ends lost 0 bases at V and 6 bases at J; junction bases unmatched: 2. The germline gives CDR1 SNHLY, CDR2 FYNNEI. CDR3: CASSEAWTSGSEQYF. Written as DNA, the CDR3 is TGTGCCAGCAGTGAAGCGTGGACTAGCGGGAGCGAGCAGTACTTC.

The genes are TRBV6-1 and TRBJ1-2; no definite D call. The CDR3 is made up of 14 amino acids. The V and J ends lost 2 bases and 3 bases respectively, with 10 bases between them. Germline V gene sequence: CDR1 MNHNS, CDR2 SASEGT. CDR3 protein: CASSESVGYYGYTF. In DNA form, the CDR3 reads TGTGCCAGCAGTGAATCAGTAGGGTACTATGGCTACACCTTC.

This clone has a handful of counts. J is TRBJ1-1 and V is TRBV19; perhaps TRBD1 as D (5 bases). Germline assignment: CDR1 LNHDA and CDR2 SQIVND (reference sequence). The CDR3 length is 13 residues. Deletions cut 10 bases from V and 0 bases from J, with 12 bases between. CDR3 protein: CATKGTVNTEAFF. The CDR3 nucleotides are TGTGCCACCAAAGGGACGGTGAACACTGAAGCTTTCTTT.

This clone is a singleton in its sample. The chain combines TRBV30 with TRBJ2-5; no clear D. The CDR3 loop spans 14 amino acids. Germline CDR1 GTSNPN, CDR2 SVGIG (reference sequence). V gave up 0 bases and J gave up 4 bases, with 12 bases separating them. The CDR3 DNA reads TGTGCCTGGAGTGTAAAGCTAGTGAGAGAGACCCAGTACTTC. The encoded protein is CAWSVKLVRETQYF.

The chain has TRBV5-4 and TRBJ2-6; D is possibly TRBD1 (6 bases). The CDR3 is made up of 17 amino acids. Trimming stripped 0 bases from V and 2 bases from J, with 12 bases between. Germline V gene sequence: CDR1 SGHNT, CDR2 YYREEE (reference sequence). This CDR3 is CASSLDREKTGANVLTF. CDR3 sequence (DNA): TGTGCCAGCAGCTTGGACAGGGAAAAAACTGGGGCCAACGTCCTGACTTTC.

This clone was seen a few times. The gene calls are TRBV18 and TRBJ1-1, with unresolved D. The V end lost 3 bases, the J end lost 8 bases, and 10 bases lay between the germline ends. This CDR3 has 12 amino acids. Per germline, CDR1 KGHSH and CDR2 LQKENI. CDR3 sequence (DNA): TGTGCCAGCTCACCTCTTTTCGGAGAAGCTTTCTTT. Its protein product is CASSPLFGEAFF.

The chain employs TRBV7-6 and TRBJ2-2; possible D gene TRBD1, 6 bases. CDR1 is SGHVS and CDR2 is FNYEAQ in the germline V gene. The CDR3 has 12 residues. The germline V and J ends were trimmed by 3 bases and 12 bases, with 11 bases remaining between them. As DNA, the CDR3 is TGTGCCAGCAGCTTGCCCCGGGACAAGCTGTTTTTT. Residues: CASSLPRDKLFF.

The chain recombines TRBV6-4 with TRBJ2-1; D is uncertain. V lost 0 bases and J 9 bases, leaving 9 bases between the germline ends. Per the germline V gene, CDR1 is MRHNA and CDR2 is SNTAGT. The CDR3 totals 13 residues. CDR3 region: CASSDSGRAEQFF. CDR3 in DNA: TGTGCCAGCAGTGACTCTGGTAGAGCTGAGCAGTTCTTC.

The rearrangement uses TRBV28 and TRBJ1-4; D unresolved. V was pared by 2 bases and J by 8 bases, with 21 bases between. This CDR3 is 17 amino acids long. Germline CDR1 and CDR2: MDHEN and SYDVKM. The CDR3 loop is CASSLIRTATSSEKLFF. The CDR3 region has the DNA TGTGCCAGCAGTTTAATCCGAACCGCCACCTCTAGCGAAAAACTGTTTTTT.

The V call is TRBV18, the J call TRBJ2-2, with D uncertain. Trimming pared 0 bases from V and 0 bases from J, leaving 5 bases between. Germline V gene data show CDR1 as KGHSH and CDR2 as LQKENI. The CDR3 loop spans 15 amino acids. CDR3 sequence reads: CASSPPRTNTGELFF. The CDR3 DNA sequence: TGTGCCAGCTCACCACCAAGGACGAACACCGGGGAGCTGTTTTTT.

V and J are TRBV4-3 and TRBJ2-5, with D possibly TRBD1 on 5 matching bases. This CDR3 is 14 amino acids long. Germline V lookup: CDR1 LGHNA, CDR2 YSLEER. V lost 4 bases and J lost 0, with 9 bases in between. CDR3 nucleotides: TGCGCCAGCAGCCTCGACAGTTACCAAGAGACCCAGTACTTC. Translated: CASSLDSYQETQYF.

The V and J genes are TRBV18 and TRBJ2-7; D uncertain. Trimming took off 3 bases at V and 6 bases at J, with 9 bases between the two ends. CDR1 and CDR2 from the germline V gene are KGHSH and LQKENI. The CDR3 is 12 residues long. CDR3 sequence (DNA): TGTGCCAGCTCACCCCGGGCGGCCGAGCAGTACTTC. This gives the protein CASSPRAAEQYF.

The CDR3 sequence is CASSSDGYNEQFF. CDR3 coding DNA: TGTGCCAGCAGCTCAGACGGATACAATGAGCAGTTCTTC. This chain uses TRBV7-2 with TRBJ2-1; the D is unclear. Germline CDR1 and CDR2: SGHTA and FQGNSA. This CDR3 is built from 13 residues. Trimming shortened V by 4 bases and J by 4 bases, and 8 bases separated the two germline ends.

This sequence joins TRBV6-6 and TRBJ2-4; TRBD1 matches 8 bases. The CDR3 length is 15 residues. With 6 bases clipped from V and 6 bases from J, the junction kept 10 bases outside the gene matches. CDR1 and CDR2 (germline): MNHNY, SVGAGI (reference sequence). The CDR3 sequence: CASRPGQGRGNIQYF. In nucleotides, the CDR3 is TGTGCCAGCAGACCCGGACAGGGACGGGGAAACATTCAGTACTTC.

The genes are TRBV5-4 and TRBJ1-4; the D is unclear. CDR1 is SGHNT and CDR2 is YYREEE in the germline V gene (reference sequence). The CDR3 extends over 13 amino acids. Trimming took 1 base from V and 4 from J, leaving 5 bases between them. The CDR3 loop reads CASSLRINEKLFF. The CDR3, as DNA: TGTGCCAGCAGCTTGCGAATTAATGAAAAACTGTTTTTT.

This chain connects TRBV7-2 to TRBJ1-5; 8 bases align to TRBD1. This CDR3 is built from 15 residues. J was trimmed by 6 bases and V by 5 bases; bases with no gene match: 9. Per the germline V gene, CDR1 is SGHTA and CDR2 is FQGNSA. DNA of the CDR3: TGTGCCAGCAGCCCCCGGACAGGGTTTGGTCAGCCCCAGCATTTT. Translation gives CASSPRTGFGQPQHF.